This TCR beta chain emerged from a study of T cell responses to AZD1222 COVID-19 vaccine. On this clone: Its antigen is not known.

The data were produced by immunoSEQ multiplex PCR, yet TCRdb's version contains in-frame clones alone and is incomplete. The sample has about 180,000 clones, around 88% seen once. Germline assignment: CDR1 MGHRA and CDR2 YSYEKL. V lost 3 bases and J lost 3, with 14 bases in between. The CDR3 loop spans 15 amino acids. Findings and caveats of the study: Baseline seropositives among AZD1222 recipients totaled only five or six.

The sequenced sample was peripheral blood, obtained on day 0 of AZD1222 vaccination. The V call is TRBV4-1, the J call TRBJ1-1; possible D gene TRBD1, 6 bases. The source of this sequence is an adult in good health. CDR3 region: CASSHRAQGYTEAFF. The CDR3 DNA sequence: TGCGCCAGCAGCCACCGAGCCCAGGGGTACACTGAAGCTTTCTTT.